Listed below are T cell receptor beta chains from one sample, sequenced in a study of T cells in Graves' hyperthyroidism and ophthalmopathy. TCRdb analysed the multiplex PCR reads with MiXCR anew, one entry per CDR3 protein. The data hold almost 50,000 distinct CDR3 sequences, with roughly 56% observed a single time. Sequencing input: peripheral blood or thyroid tissue (not recorded which). The origin of the receptors is a man younger than 35 with Graves' hyperthyroidism. Both conserved end residues are part of each CDR3. The order of the fields is CDR3 DNA, CDR3 protein, J gene, D gene, clone size, V gene. A D gene is named only where the DNA matches it firmly. Expanded clones get a size class; other rows say once, few or many, or leave the size out.

CDR3 DNA: TGCAGTGCGCCCGGGACAGGGTTTGGCAATCAGCCCCAGCATTTT
CDR3 protein: CSAPGTGFGNQPQHF
J gene: TRBJ1-5
D gene: TRBD1
clone size: once
V gene: TRBV20-1

CDR3 DNA: TGTGCCAGCAGTCCTCCCCTTGGGGGCTTTCGGTCCGGGGCCAACGTCCTGACTTTC
CDR3 protein: CASSPPLGGFRSGANVLTF
J gene: TRBJ2-6
D gene: .
clone size: many
V gene: TRBV7-3

CDR3 DNA: TGTGCCATCAGTGACGGACCGCAGGTAGCTTTCTTT
CDR3 protein: CAISDGPQVAFF
J gene: TRBJ1-1
D gene: .
clone size: .
V gene: TRBV10-3

CDR3 DNA: TGTGCCAGCAGCCGGGGGTTTGGGGGCTCTGGAAACACCATATATTTT
CDR3 protein: CASSRGFGGSGNTIYF
J gene: TRBJ1-3
D gene: .
clone size: many
V gene: TRBV6-5

CDR3 DNA: TGTGCCAGCAGTTATAAACAGGGGGCCTACGAGCAGTACTTC
CDR3 protein: CASSYKQGAYEQYF
J gene: TRBJ2-7
D gene: TRBD1
clone size: many
V gene: TRBV27

CDR3 DNA: TGTGCCACCATATGGGGCCCACAAGAGACCCAGTACTTC
CDR3 protein: CATIWGPQETQYF
J gene: TRBJ2-5
D gene: .
clone size: .
V gene: TRBV15

CDR3 DNA: TGTGCCAGCAGTCCAAACCCAGGTGGCACCGGGGAGCTGTTTTTT
CDR3 protein: CASSPNPGGTGELFF
J gene: TRBJ2-2
D gene: .
clone size: many
V gene: TRBV7-2

CDR3 DNA: TGTGCCAGCACTGGACCGGGACAGGGGGACTACGAGCAGCACTTC
CDR3 protein: CASTGPGQGDYEQHF
J gene: TRBJ2-7
D gene: TRBD1
clone size: .
V gene: TRBV7-3

CDR3 DNA: TGTGCCAGCAGCTGGGACAGTAACTCTGGAAACACCATATATTTT
CDR3 protein: CASSWDSNSGNTIYF
J gene: TRBJ1-3
D gene: TRBD1
clone size: many
V gene: TRBV5-6

CDR3 DNA: TGTGCCAGTAGTATGCAGAGGGACGACTACACCTTC
CDR3 protein: CASSMQRDDYTF
J gene: TRBJ1-2
D gene: .
clone size: many
V gene: TRBV19

CDR3 DNA: TGCAGCACCGGGACAGCCCAATCAAAGCAGTACTTC
CDR3 protein: CSTGTAQSKQYF
J gene: TRBJ2-7
D gene: TRBD1
clone size: .
V gene: TRBV29-1

CDR3 DNA: TGTGCCAGCGGCTTAGTAGTGGGGGGTAGGGAAGAGACCCAGTACTTC
CDR3 protein: CASGLVVGGREETQYF
J gene: TRBJ2-5
D gene: .
clone size: .
V gene: TRBV7-2

CDR3 DNA: TGTGCCAGTAGACAGGGCGATTCACCCCTCCACTTT
CDR3 protein: CASRQGDSPLHF
J gene: TRBJ1-6
D gene: TRBD1
clone size: many
V gene: TRBV10-3

CDR3 DNA: TGCGCCAGTCCACATGGCCACGAGCAGTACTTC
CDR3 protein: CASPHGHEQYF
J gene: TRBJ2-7
D gene: .
clone size: .
V gene: TRBV5-1

CDR3 DNA: TGCGCCAGCCAGCCCCTAGCGGGAGCTGAGACCCAGTACTTC
CDR3 protein: CASQPLAGAETQYF
J gene: TRBJ2-5
D gene: TRBD2
clone size: many
V gene: TRBV10-2

CDR3 DNA: TGTGCCAGTAGTATGGAACAAGAGACCCAGTACTTC
CDR3 protein: CASSMEQETQYF
J gene: TRBJ2-5
D gene: .
clone size: .
V gene: TRBV19

CDR3 DNA: TGCGCCAGCAGCTTCCGGACAGGGGGCGACGAGCAGTACTTC
CDR3 protein: CASSFRTGGDEQYF
J gene: TRBJ2-7
D gene: TRBD1
clone size: .
V gene: TRBV5-1